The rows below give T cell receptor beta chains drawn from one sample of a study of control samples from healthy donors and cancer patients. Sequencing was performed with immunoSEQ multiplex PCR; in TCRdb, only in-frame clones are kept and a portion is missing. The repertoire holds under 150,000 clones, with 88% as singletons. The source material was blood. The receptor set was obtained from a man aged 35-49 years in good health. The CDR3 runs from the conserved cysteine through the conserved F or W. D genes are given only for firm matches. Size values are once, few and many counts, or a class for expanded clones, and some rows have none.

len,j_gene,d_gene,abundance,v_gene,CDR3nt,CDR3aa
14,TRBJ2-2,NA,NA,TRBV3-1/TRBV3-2,TGTGCCAGCAGCCAAGAGTCCCGCACCGGGGAGCTGTTTTTT,CASSQESRTGELFF
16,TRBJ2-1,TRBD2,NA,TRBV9,TGTGCCAGCAGCCCCCGACTAGCGGGCTCCTACAATGAGCAGTTCTTC,CASSPRLAGSYNEQFF
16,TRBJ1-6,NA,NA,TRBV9,TGTGCCAGCAGCGTAGCACAGACCCTTGATAATTCACCCCTCCACTTT,CASSVAQTLDNSPLHF
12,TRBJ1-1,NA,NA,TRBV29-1,TGCAGCGTCCAAACAGGGAACACTGAAGCTTTCTTT,CSVQTGNTEAFF
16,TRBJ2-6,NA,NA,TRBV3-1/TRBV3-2,TGTGCCAGCAGCCTGACGCAGCTCTCTGGGGCCAACGTCCTGACTTTC,CASSLTQLSGANVLTF
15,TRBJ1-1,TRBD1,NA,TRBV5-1,TGCGCCAGCAACCTCCAGGGGGCCTCGAACACTGAAGCTTTCTTT,CASNLQGASNTEAFF
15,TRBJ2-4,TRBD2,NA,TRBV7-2,TGTGCCAGCAGCTTGGGGGGGATAGCCAAAAACATTCAGTACTTC,CASSLGGIAKNIQYF
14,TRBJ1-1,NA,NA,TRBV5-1,TGCGCCAGCAGACAGGACTTCATGAACACTGAAGCTTTCTTT,CASRQDFMNTEAFF
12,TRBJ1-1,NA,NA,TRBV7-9,TGTGCCAGCAGCTTATCAGGGCCTGAAGCTTTCTTT,CASSLSGPEAFF
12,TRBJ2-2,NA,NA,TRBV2,TGTGCCAGCAGTGAGTTCACCGGGGAGCTGTTTTTT,CASSEFTGELFF
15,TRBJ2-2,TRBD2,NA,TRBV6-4,TGTGCCAGCAGTCGACCGGGGGGGGTCACCGGGGAGCTGTTTTTT,CASSRPGGVTGELFF
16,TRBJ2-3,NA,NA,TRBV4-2,TGTGCCAGCAGCCAAGATCAAGGGATTGGTGGGGATACGCAGTATTTT,CASSQDQGIGGDTQYF
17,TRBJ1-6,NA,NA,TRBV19,TGTGCCAGTAGTACCGGACACCGAGGGGGGTATAATTCACCCCTCCACTTT,CASSTGHRGGYNSPLHF
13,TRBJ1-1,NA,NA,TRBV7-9,TGTGCCAGCGACAAGGCGAGGAACACTGAAGCTTTCTTT,CASDKARNTEAFF
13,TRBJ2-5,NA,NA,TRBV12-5,TGTGCTAGTGCTCCCTTACTGGGGGAGACCCAGTACTTC,CASAPLLGETQYF
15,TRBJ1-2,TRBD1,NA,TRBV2,TGTGCCAGCAGTGTCGGACAGGGATATTACTATGGCTACACCTTC,CASSVGQGYYYGYTF
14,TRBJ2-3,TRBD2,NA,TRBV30,TGTGCCTGGAAATGGACTAGCGGCACAGATACGCAGTATTTT,CAWKWTSGTDTQYF
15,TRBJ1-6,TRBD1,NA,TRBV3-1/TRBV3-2,TGTGCCAGCCGGACAGGGGGCGCGGATAATTCACCCCTCCACTTT,CASRTGGADNSPLHF
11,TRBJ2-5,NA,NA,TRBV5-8,TGTGCCAGCATGCTTCCAGGGCCCCAGTACTTC,CASMLPGPQYF
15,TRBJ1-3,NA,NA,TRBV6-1,TGTGCCAGCAGTGAATGGGTGATCTCTGGAAACACCATATATTTT,CASSEWVISGNTIYF
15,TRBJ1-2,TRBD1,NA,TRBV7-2,TGTGCCAGCAGCCCGGGGACAGGGGGTAACTATGGCTACACCTTC,CASSPGTGGNYGYTF
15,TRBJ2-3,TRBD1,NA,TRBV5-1,TGCGCCAGCAGCGGTGTGGGACAGGGTGTAGATACGCAGTATTTT,CASSGVGQGVDTQYF
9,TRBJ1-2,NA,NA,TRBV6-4,TGTGCCAGTGAGGACTTCTACACCTTC,CASEDFYTF
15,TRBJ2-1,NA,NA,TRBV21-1,TGTGCCAGCAGCTGGACTAGCGGTTCCTACAATGAGCAGTTCTTC,CASSWTSGSYNEQFF
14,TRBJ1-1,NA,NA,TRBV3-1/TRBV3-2,TGTGCCAGCAGCCAAGTTTTCCGGAACACTGAAGCTTTCTTT,CASSQVFRNTEAFF
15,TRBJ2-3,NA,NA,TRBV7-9,TGTGCCAGCAGCTTAGGAGGCCCAGGGGCAGATACGCAGTATTTT,CASSLGGPGADTQYF
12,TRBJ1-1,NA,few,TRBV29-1,TGCAGCGGGACGGACGTGGAAACTGAAGCTTTCTTT,CSGTDVETEAFF
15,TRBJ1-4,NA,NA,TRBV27,TGTGCCAGCAGTACCCGACCCTTCCCGGGAGAAAAACTGTTTTTT,CASSTRPFPGEKLFF
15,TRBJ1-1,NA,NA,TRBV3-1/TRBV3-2,TGTGCCAGCAGCCAATCGGCAGGGTCGGGCGCTGAAGCTTTCTTT,CASSQSAGSGAEAFF
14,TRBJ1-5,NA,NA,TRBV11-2,TGTGCCAGCAGCTTAGACGGGGGTGGACAGCCCCAGCATTTT,CASSLDGGGQPQHF
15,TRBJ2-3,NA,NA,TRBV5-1,TGCGCCAGCAGCTTGCAGGGTGGGGTTGCAGATACGCAGTATTTT,CASSLQGGVADTQYF
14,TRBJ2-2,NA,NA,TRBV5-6,TGTGCCAGCAGGGGTCGAGGGAACACCGGGGAGCTGTTTTTT,CASRGRGNTGELFF
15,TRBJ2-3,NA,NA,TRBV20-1,TGCAGTGCTAGTCATCGAGGGGGGGGCACAGATACGCAGTATTTT,CSASHRGGGTDTQYF
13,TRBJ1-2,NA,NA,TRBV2,TGTGCCAGCGGGATGCAGGAGTTATTTGGCTACACCTTC,CASGMQELFGYTF
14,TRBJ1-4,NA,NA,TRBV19,TGTGCCAGTAGTACCGGGGCCACGGGTGAAAAACTGTTTTTT,CASSTGATGEKLFF
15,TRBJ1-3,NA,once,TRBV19,TGTGCCAGTAGTATAGTGACAGTCTCTGGAAACACCATATATTTT,CASSIVTVSGNTIYF
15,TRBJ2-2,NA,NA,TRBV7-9,TGTGCCAGCAGCTCGATACGTACGAAGGCCGGGGAGCTGTTTTTT,CASSSIRTKAGELFF
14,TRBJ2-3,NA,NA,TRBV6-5,TGTGCCAGCAGACCTACTGGACGCACAGATACGCAGTATTTT,CASRPTGRTDTQYF
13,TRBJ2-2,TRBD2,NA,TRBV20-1,TGCAGTGCTAGTAGCGGGGGGGCCGGGGAGCTGTTTTTT,CSASSGGAGELFF
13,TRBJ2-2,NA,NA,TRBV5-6,TGTGCCAGCAGCACGGACTCTCCCGGGGAGCTGTTTTTT,CASSTDSPGELFF
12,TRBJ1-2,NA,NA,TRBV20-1,TGCAGTGCTAGTGGGGGGATTTATGGCTACACCTTC,CSASGGIYGYTF
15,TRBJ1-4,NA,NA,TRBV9,TGTGCCAGCAGCGTAGACACTACAACTAATGAAAAACTGTTTTTT,CASSVDTTTNEKLFF
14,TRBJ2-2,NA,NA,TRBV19,TGTGCCAGTAGTGCAAATACCAAGGTCGGGGAGCTGTTTTTT,CASSANTKVGELFF
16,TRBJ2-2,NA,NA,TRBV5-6,TGTGCCAGCAGCTTGATGCGGGGCGTGGGCACCGGGGAGCTGTTTTTT,CASSLMRGVGTGELFF
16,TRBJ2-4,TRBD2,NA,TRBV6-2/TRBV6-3,TGTGCCAGCAGTTACCCTACGGGGGGAGCCAAAAACATTCAGTACTTC,CASSYPTGGAKNIQYF
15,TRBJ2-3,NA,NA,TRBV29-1,TGCAGCGTTGCACTAACAGGTGGATCTTCCGATACGCAGTATTTT,CSVALTGGSSDTQYF
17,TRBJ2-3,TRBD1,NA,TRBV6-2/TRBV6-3,TGTGCCAGCAGTTACGGGACAGGGTTCGATAGCACAGATACGCAGTATTTT,CASSYGTGFDSTDTQYF
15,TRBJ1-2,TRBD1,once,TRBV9,TGTGCCAGCAGCGACCCGACAGGGGGCAGGGGTGGCTACACCTTC,CASSDPTGGRGGYTF
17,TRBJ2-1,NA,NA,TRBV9,TGTGCCAGCAGCCAAAGATCGATTGGGGTTCCTTACAATGAGCAGTTCTTC,CASSQRSIGVPYNEQFF
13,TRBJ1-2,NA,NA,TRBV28,TGTGCCAGCAGTTCTTGGACAGCCTATGGCTACACCTTC,CASSSWTAYGYTF
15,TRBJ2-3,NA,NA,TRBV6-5,TGTGCCAGCACCCTAAGAAGGGGGTTCACAGATACGCAGTATTTT,CASTLRRGFTDTQYF
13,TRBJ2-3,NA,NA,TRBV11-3,TGTGCCAGCAGCGGCACAGGCACAGATACGCAGTATTTT,CASSGTGTDTQYF
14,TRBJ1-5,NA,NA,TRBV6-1,TGTGCCAGCAGTGAAGAAGTCAGCAATCAGCCCCAGCATTTT,CASSEEVSNQPQHF
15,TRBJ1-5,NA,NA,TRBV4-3,TGCGCCAGCAGCCAAGATGCCAGTAGCAATCAGCCCCAGCATTTT,CASSQDASSNQPQHF
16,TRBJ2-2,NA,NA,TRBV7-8,TGTGCCAGCAGCTTAGGACAGAAGTCGAACACCGGGGAGCTGTTTTTT,CASSLGQKSNTGELFF
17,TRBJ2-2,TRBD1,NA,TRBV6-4,TGTGCCAGCAGTCTTACTTCCGGGACAGGGCTAAGCGGGGAGCTGTTTTTT,CASSLTSGTGLSGELFF
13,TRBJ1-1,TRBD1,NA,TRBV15,TGTGCCACCAGCAGAGACCACAGGGGGCGAGCTTTCTTT,CATSRDHRGRAFF
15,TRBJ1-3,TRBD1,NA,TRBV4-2,TGTGCCAGCAGCCAAGATCGGGCCAGGGGGAACACCATATATTTT,CASSQDRARGNTIYF
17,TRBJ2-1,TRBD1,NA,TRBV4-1,TGCGCCAGCAGCCAATCGACAGGGTTTAGGCTTTACAATGAGCAGTTCTTC,CASSQSTGFRLYNEQFF
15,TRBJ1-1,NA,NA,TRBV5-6,TGTGCCAGCAGCTTGGTTGGAAGGATGAACACTGAAGCTTTCTTT,CASSLVGRMNTEAFF